This TCR beta chain was captured by sequencing in a study of blood T cell repertoires in COVID-19. Turning to the study itself: Italy, Spain and the United States were the sources of the convalescent and acute COVID-19 samples. PBMCs, B-cell-depleted T cells, or T cells were the source of the cDNA or gDNA that made up the material.

In the original workflow: Reference gene primers were amplified, and this amplification served to estimate nucleated cell counts. Data came from immunoSEQ multiplex PCR; TCRdb stores just in-frame clones and leaves some out. The DNA was the basis for D and trimming; V, J and clone size are from that table. Of about 410,000 clones in the sample, just over 85% are singletons; the top ten hold around 1.4%. Germline-derived CDR1 and CDR2 are SGHRS and YFSETQ. This CDR3 has 16 residues. With 4 bases clipped from V and 2 bases from J, the junction kept 9 bases outside the gene matches. Material: peripheral blood. The sequence came from a woman aged 25 to 39 with active or convalescent COVID-19. This rearrangement joins TRBV5-1 to TRBJ2-1; the match to TRBD2 covers 7 bases. CDR3 amino acids: CASSELSSGTYNEQFF. The CDR3 nucleotides read TGCGCCAGCAGCGAACTATCTAGCGGTACCTACAATGAGCAGTTCTTC.